The 10 T cell receptor beta chains presented below share a single source sample, sequenced in a study of blood T cell repertoires in COVID-19. The data were produced by immunoSEQ multiplex PCR, yet TCRdb's version contains in-frame clones alone and is incomplete. The table shows 100,000 to 150,000 clones, with about four fifths occurring only once. Sequencing was done on a sample of peripheral blood. These TCRs come from a woman between 50 and 59 years old with acute or convalescent COVID-19.

The chain recombines TRBV21-1 with TRBJ2-3; the table calls TRBD2, which could not be checked here. TRBV21-1 is a documented pseudogene. The CDR3 has 19 amino acids. For the CDR3, the DNA is TGTGCCAGCAGCCCCCCGGATCAGTTCCGGGGGGAATTCACAGATACGCAGTATTTT. This encodes CASSPPDQFRGEFTDTQYF.

This chain joins TRBV10-2 and TRBJ1-2, with a possible D match to TRBD1 (5 bases). The CDR3 is 15 residues long. Germline CDR1 and CDR2: WSHSY and SAAADI. Trimming cost V 0 bases and J 8 bases, with 16 bases left between them. CDR3 sequence: CASSESRAGFGGYTF. The DNA for the CDR3 is TGCGCCAGCAGTGAGTCTCGAGCAGGGTTCGGGGGCTACACCTTC.

The gene calls are TRBV3-1 (or the pseudogene TRBV3-2) and TRBJ2-7; 10 bases fit TRBD2. V lost 2 bases, J lost 8 bases, and 12 bases stayed unmatched. Germline loops: CDR1 LGHDT, CDR2 YNNKEL (reference sequence). The CDR3 covers 16 residues. The CDR3 DNA reads as TGTGCCAGCAGCCAATCCCCGGGAGCGGGGGGGAGTAAGCAGTACTTC. It codes for CASSQSPGAGGSKQYF.

V usage is TRBV27 and J usage is TRBJ1-5; 8 positions match TRBD1. The CDR3 totals 16 residues. The germline CDR1 and CDR2 sequences are MNHEY and SMNVEV (reference sequence). Unmatched junction bases numbered 13, after V lost 8 bases and J lost 4 bases. CDR3 in amino acids: CASPWGDRHQNQPQHF. CDR3 nucleotide sequence: TGTGCCAGCCCTTGGGGGGACAGGCATCAAAATCAGCCCCAGCATTTT.

The V and J genes are TRBV30 and TRBJ1-4; TRBD1 might be the D (5 bases). CDR1 GTSNPN and CDR2 SVGIG come from the germline V gene (reference sequence). With 5 bases removed from V and 7 bases from J, the gap between germline ends came to 23 bases. The CDR3 consists of 16 residues. CDR3 DNA sequence: TGTGCCTGGGCCCTTTCCAAGGGGTCTCGTAGTGAAAAACTGTTTTTT. Translating it yields CAWALSKGSRSEKLFF.

This clone was seen a handful of times. A read error is possible here, since a much larger clone lies one base away. Within the sample, other DNA sequences also encode this same CDR3. The CDR3 region is CASSFGTGLNTEAFF. The DNA for the CDR3 is TGCGCCAGCAGCTTCGGGACAGGGTTGAACACTGAAGCTTTCTTT. J is TRBJ1-1 and V is TRBV5-1; 9 nucleotides line up with TRBD1. The length of the CDR3 is 15 residues. The ends lost 2 bases at V and 0 bases at J; junction bases unmatched: 2. The germline V gene encodes CDR1 SGHRS and CDR2 YFSETQ.

This clone was counted between two and nine times. This chain uses TRBV11-3 with TRBJ2-3; 7 bases are a match to TRBD1. In germline, CDR1 is SGHNT, CDR2 YENEEA. This CDR3 is 16 amino acids long. Losses at the gene ends were 2 bases for V and 4 bases for J; bases not matched to a gene: 9. CDR3 residues: CASSLSRQGGADTQYF. Here the CDR3 DNA reads TGTGCCAGCAGCTTATCCCGACAGGGTGGCGCAGATACGCAGTATTTT.

The chain is built from TRBV6-5 and TRBJ1-2, with 9 bases aligning to TRBD1. The germline CDR1 and CDR2 sequences are MNHEY and SVGAGI. The CDR3 spans 14 residues. V gave up 6 bases and J gave up 2 bases; unmatched junction bases: 4. This chain's CDR3 is CASRGQGSNYGYTF. CDR3 sequence (DNA): TGTGCCAGCAGAGGACAGGGGAGCAACTATGGCTACACCTTC.

The V gene is TRBV28, the J gene TRBJ2-1, with 7 positions matching TRBD1. Per germline, CDR1 MDHEN and CDR2 SYDVKM. The CDR3 length is 16 residues. The V gene end was trimmed by 6 bases and the J gene end by 3 bases; junction bases not matched to a gene: 11. CDR3 amino acids: CASRSQAQGFYNEQFF. CDR3 in DNA: TGTGCCAGCAGATCCCAGGCACAGGGGTTCTACAATGAGCAGTTCTTC.

The CDR3 sequence is CASSAGTATNEKLFF. For the CDR3, the DNA is TGCGCCAGCAGTGCCGGGACAGCAACTAATGAAAAACTGTTTTTT. The chain recombines TRBV10-1 with TRBJ1-4; 7 bases fit TRBD1. Germline V gene lookup returns CDR1 WNHNN and CDR2 SYGVQD (reference sequence). This CDR3 contains 15 residues. V lost 4 bases, J lost 0 bases, and 2 bases stayed unmatched.